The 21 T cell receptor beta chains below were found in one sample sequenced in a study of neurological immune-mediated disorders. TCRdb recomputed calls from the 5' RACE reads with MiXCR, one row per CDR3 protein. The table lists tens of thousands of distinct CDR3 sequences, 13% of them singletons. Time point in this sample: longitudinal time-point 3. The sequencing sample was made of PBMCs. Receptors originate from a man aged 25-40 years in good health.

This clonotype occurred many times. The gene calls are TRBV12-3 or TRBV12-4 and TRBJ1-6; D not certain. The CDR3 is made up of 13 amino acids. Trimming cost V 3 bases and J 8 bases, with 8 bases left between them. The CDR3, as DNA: TGTGCCAGCAGTTTGAGGGAGGATTCACCCCTCCACTTT. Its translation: CASSLREDSPLHF.

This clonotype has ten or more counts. This chain's CDR3 is CASSTPGQGNRVEQFF. CDR3 nucleotides: TGTGCCAGCAGTACCCCGGGACAGGGGAATCGGGTCGAGCAGTTCTTC. The rearrangement joins TRBV28 to TRBJ2-1; 10 nucleotides line up with TRBD1. The CDR3 totals 16 residues. V dropped 5 bases and J dropped 10; count of bases not matched to a gene: 14. The germline V gene encodes CDR1 MDHEN and CDR2 SYDVKM.

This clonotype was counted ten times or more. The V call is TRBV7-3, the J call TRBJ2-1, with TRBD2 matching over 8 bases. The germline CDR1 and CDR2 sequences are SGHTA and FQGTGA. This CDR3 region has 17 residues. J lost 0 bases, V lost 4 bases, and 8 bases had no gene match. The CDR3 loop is CASSSTSGKSSYNEQFF. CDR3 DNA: TGTGCCAGCAGCTCTACTAGCGGAAAGAGCTCCTACAATGAGCAGTTCTTC.

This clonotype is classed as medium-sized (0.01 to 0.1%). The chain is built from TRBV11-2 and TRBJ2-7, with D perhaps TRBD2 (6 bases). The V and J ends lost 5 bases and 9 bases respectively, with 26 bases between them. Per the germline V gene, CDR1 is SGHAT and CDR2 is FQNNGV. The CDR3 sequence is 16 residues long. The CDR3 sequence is CASSPPGSGLFQGQYF. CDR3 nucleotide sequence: TGTGCCAGCAGCCCCCCTGGTAGCGGATTATTCCAGGGGCAGTACTTC.

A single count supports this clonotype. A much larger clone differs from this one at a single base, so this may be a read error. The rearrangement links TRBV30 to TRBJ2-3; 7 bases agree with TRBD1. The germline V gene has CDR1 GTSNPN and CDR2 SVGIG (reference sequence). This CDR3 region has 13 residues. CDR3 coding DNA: TGTGCCTGGAGCTCAACAGGGGCAGATACGCCGTATTTT. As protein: CAWSSTGADTPYF. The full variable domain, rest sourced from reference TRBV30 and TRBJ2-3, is SQTIHQWPATLVQPVGSPLSLECTVEGTSNPNLYWYRQAAGRGLQLLFYSVGIGQISSEVPQNLSASRPQDRQFILSSKKLLLSDSGFYLCAWSSTGADTPYFGPGTRLTVL.

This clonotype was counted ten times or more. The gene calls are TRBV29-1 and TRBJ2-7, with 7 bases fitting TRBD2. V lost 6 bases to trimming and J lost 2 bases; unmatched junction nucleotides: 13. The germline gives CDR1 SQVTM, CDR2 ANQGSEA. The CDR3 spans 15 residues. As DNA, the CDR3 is TGCAGCGTGCCACTCCCGGGACGGGGGGCCTACGAGCAGTACTTC. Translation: CSVPLPGRGAYEQYF.

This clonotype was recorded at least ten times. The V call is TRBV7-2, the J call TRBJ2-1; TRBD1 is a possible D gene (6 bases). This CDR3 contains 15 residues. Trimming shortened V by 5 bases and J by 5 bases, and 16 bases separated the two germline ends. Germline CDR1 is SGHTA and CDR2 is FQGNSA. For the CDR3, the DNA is TGTGCCAGCAGCGTCCGAACAGGGTTGAACAATGAGCAGTTCTTC. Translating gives CASSVRTGLNNEQFF.

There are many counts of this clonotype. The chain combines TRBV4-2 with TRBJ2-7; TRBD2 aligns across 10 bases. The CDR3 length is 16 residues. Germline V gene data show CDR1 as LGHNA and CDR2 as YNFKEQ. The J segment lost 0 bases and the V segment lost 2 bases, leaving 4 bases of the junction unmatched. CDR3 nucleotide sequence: TGTGCCAGCAGCCAACAAACTAGCGGGGCCTCCTACGAGCAGTACTTC. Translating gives CASSQQTSGASYEQYF.

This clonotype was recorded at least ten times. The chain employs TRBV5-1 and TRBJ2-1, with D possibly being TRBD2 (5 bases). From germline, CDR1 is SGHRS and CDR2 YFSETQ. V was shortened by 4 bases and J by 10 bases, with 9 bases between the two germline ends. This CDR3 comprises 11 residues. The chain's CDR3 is CASSRGREQFF. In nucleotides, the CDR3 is TGCGCCAGCAGCCGAGGGAGAGAGCAGTTCTTC.

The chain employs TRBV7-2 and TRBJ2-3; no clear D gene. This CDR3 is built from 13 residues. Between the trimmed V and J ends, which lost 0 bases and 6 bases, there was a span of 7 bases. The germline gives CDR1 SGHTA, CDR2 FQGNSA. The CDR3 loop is CASSLARRDTQYF. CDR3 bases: TGTGCCAGCAGCTTAGCGCGACGGGATACGCAGTATTTT.

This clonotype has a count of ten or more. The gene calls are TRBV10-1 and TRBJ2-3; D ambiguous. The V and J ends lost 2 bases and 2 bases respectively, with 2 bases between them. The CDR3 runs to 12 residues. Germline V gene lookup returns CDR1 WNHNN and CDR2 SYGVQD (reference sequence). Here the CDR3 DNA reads TGCGCCAGCAGTGAGGCCACAGATACGCAGTATTTT. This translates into CASSEATDTQYF.

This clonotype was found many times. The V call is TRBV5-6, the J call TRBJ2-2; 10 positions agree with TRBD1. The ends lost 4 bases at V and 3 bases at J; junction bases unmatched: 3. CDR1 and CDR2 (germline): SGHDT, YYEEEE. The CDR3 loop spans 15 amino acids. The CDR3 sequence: CASSKDRGYTGELFF. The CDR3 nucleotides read TGTGCCAGCAGCAAGGACAGGGGGTACACCGGGGAGCTGTTTTTT.

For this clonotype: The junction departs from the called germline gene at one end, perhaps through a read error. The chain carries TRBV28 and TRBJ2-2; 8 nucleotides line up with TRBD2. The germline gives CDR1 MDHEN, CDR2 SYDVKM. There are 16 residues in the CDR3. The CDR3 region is CANSLWQRECTGELFF. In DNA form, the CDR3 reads TGTGCCAACAGTTTATGGCAGCGGGAGTGCACCGGGGAGCTGTTTTTT.

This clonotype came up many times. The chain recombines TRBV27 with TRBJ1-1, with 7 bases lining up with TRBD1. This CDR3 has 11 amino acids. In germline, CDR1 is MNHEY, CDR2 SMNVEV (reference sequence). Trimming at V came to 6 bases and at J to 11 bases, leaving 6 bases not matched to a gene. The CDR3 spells CASSRGGGAFF. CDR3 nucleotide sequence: TGTGCCAGCAGCAGGGGGGGGGGCGCTTTCTTT.

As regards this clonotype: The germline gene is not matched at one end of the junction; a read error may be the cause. The CDR3 region has the DNA TGCGCCAACAGCTTGGTTAACTCTGGGGCCAACGTCCTGACTTTC. Translated: CANSLVNSGANVLTF. The chain has TRBV5-1 and TRBJ2-6; D gene ambiguous. Germline lookup yields CDR1 SGHRS and CDR2 YFSETQ. This CDR3 is 15 amino acids long.

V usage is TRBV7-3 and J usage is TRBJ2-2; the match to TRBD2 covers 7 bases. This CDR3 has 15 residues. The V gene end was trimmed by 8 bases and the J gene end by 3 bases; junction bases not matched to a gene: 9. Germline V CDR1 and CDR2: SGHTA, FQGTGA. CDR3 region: CASRRGEHHTGELFF. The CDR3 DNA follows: TGTGCCAGCCGACGGGGGGAACATCACACCGGGGAGCTGTTTTTT.

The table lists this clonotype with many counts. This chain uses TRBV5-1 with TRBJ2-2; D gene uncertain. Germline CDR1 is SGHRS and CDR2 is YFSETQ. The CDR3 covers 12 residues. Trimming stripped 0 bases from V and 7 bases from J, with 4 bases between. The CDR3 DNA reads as TGCGCCAGCAGCTTGGCCTTCGGGGAGCTGTTTTTT. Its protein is CASSLAFGELFF. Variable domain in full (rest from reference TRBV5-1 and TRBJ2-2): KAGVTQTPRYLIKTRGQQVTLSCSPISGHRSVSWYQQTPGQGLQFLFEYFSETQRNKGNFPGRFSGRQFSNSRSEMNVSTLELGDSALYLCASSLAFGELFFGEGSRLTVL.

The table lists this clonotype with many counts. In DNA form, the CDR3 reads TGTGCCAGTAGTATATTAGGAGACTACGAGCAGTACTTC. Translation gives CASSILGDYEQYF. The J gene is TRBJ2-7, the V gene TRBV19; D uncertain. V was trimmed by 2 bases and J by 3 bases, leaving 8 bases between them. This CDR3 spans 13 amino acids. The germline CDR1 and CDR2 sequences are LNHDA and SQIVND (reference sequence).

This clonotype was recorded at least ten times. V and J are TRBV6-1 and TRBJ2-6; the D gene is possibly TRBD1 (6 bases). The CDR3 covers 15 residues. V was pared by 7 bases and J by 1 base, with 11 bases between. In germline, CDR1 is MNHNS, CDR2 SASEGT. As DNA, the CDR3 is TGTGCCAGCAACAGGGAATATTCTGGGGCCAACGTCCTGACTTTC. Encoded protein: CASNREYSGANVLTF.

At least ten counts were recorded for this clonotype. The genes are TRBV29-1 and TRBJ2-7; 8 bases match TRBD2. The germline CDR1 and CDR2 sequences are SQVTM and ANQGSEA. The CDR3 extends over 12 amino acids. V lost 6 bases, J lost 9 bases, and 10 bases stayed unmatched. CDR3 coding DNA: TGCAGCGTCGAAACCGGGACTAGGGGGCAGTACTTC. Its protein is CSVETGTRGQYF.

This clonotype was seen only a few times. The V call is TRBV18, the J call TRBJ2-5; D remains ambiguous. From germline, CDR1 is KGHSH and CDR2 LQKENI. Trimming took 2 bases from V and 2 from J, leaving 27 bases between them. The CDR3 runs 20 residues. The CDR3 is CASSPFLIRDPKEGQETQYF. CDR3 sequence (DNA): TGTGCCAGCTCACCATTTCTGATCCGTGACCCAAAGGAAGGGCAAGAGACCCAGTACTTC.